Many counts were recorded for the clone carrying this T cell receptor beta chain. What it recognizes is unknown. At one end the junction does not follow the germline gene, possibly because of a read error. This record comes from a study of molecular identifiers for immune sequencing clone quantification. Study-wide results and caveats: In cases of identical TCR molecules sharing a barcode, highly expanded clone sizes could be underestimated. Clonotypes surpassing 20 RNA copies contained over 98% of effector molecules, versus under 1% in naive cells.

TCRdb processed the PCR reads anew with MiXCR; each CDR3 protein has one entry. The sample lists 62,000 or so distinct CDR3 sequences; 15% to 20% were seen once. The CDR3 runs 13 residues. Germline CDR1 reads SQVTM; CDR2 reads ANQGSEA. The material sequenced was naive CD8+ T cells from blood, with Jurkat cell RNA spiked in. Subset reported: FACS-sorted CD8+CD4-CCR7+CD45RA+ naive T cells. The chain employs TRBV29-1 and TRBJ1-2; the D gene is possibly TRBD1 (5 bases). This TCR was sampled from a human donor in good health. Some libraries in this study had Jurkat cell RNA spiked in. DNA of the CDR3: TGCAGCGTCGAAGGGACCGACCCCTATGGCTACACCTTC. Translating it yields CSVEGTDPYGYTF. Full variable domain (rest looked up from reference TRBV29-1 and TRBJ1-2): SAVISQKPSRDICQRGTSLTIQCQVDSQVTMMFWYRQQPGQSLTLIATANQGSEATYESGFVIDKFPISRPNLTFSTLTVSNMSPEDSSIYLCSVEGTDPYGYTFGSGTRLTVV.